This is a list of T cell receptor beta chains from one sample in a study of PD-L1 blockade in urothelial cancer. TCRdb's table, derived via immunoSEQ multiplex PCR, lists solely in-frame clones and lacks some. The sample holds about 95,000 clones, almost 90% seen once. The sample here was PBMCs, taken around atezolizumab (anti-PD-L1) treatment. The receptor source for this set is a man aged 55 to 70 with urothelial cancer. CDR3s leave out the opening cysteine and the closing phenylalanine or tryptophan. Only part of the rows carry a size: once, few, many, or a class if the clone is expanded.

J,size,V,CDR3
TRBJ1-1,.,TRBV5-3,ARSLLGANLENTEAF
TRBJ2-7,.,TRBV28,ASSSSGTGRYEQY
TRBJ2-1,.,TRBV5-1,ASSSGGRYNEQF
TRBJ2-3,.,TRBV7-3,ASSLNPRLAGGTDTQY
TRBJ2-3,once,TRBV4-1,ASSQEAPGTSGGTDTQY
TRBJ2-5,.,TRBV5-5,ASSLAGGEETQY
TRBJ2-7,.,TRBV28,ASRSDWDRSSYEQY
TRBJ2-1,.,TRBV6-5,ASSLGLAGEQF
TRBJ1-2,.,TRBV5-1,ASSPLTGDGYT
TRBJ2-7,.,TRBV19,ASSAGGAYEQY
TRBJ2-5,.,TRBV18,ASSPRPGRETQY
TRBJ2-7,few,TRBV5-6,ASSWTGSRNEQY
TRBJ1-5,.,TRBV30,AWSGRLAGNQPQH
TRBJ1-1,.,TRBV14,ASSQGGTGRAF
TRBJ1-5,.,TRBV6-5,ASSYARSNQPQH
TRBJ2-2,.,TRBV7-2,ASSLAGQGVRELF
TRBJ1-1,.,TRBV4-2,ASSQAGTGITEAF
TRBJ2-5,.,TRBV28,ASSLRSGTAQETQY
TRBJ2-6,.,TRBV19,ASSPLAYSGANVLT
TRBJ1-3,.,TRBV4-1,ASSQDEAWNTIY
TRBJ2-1,.,TRBV5-1,ASSLGGLAGVNEQF
TRBJ2-1,.,TRBV19,ASTTSGAYNEQF
TRBJ1-3,.,TRBV6-1,AGTQGPGTGNTIY
TRBJ2-3,.,TRBV7-2,ASSLRLAGGTDTQY
TRBJ2-2,.,TRBV5-4,ASSLGQGEGTGELF
TRBJ1-1,.,TRBV7-2,ASSLGAGGPNTEAF
TRBJ2-3,.,TRBV5-1,ASSEGAPGVAQY
TRBJ2-3,.,TRBV5-4,ASSPGLAGGADTQY
TRBJ2-5,.,TRBV28,ASSPLLAGGLQTQY
TRBJ2-6,.,TRBV6-5,ASSFSISGANVLT